The 32 T cell receptor beta chains reported below all come from one sample, sequenced in a study of neurological immune-mediated disorders. TCRdb ran MiXCR on the 5' RACE reads and lists one entry per CDR3 protein. This table has under 90,000 distinct CDR3 sequences, roughly 10% appearing once. The sequencing sample was made of PBMCs. The receptors shown here come from a man aged 45-65 years in good health.

The sample holds many counts of this clonotype. The chain couples TRBV19 to TRBJ1-5; D is perhaps TRBD1 (6 bases). The CDR3 is 13 residues long. Per germline, CDR1 LNHDA and CDR2 SQIVND (reference sequence). Trimming shortened V by 3 bases and J by 7 bases, and 10 bases separated the two germline ends. CDR3 amino acids: CASSIRGKQPQHF. For the CDR3, the DNA is TGTGCCAGTAGTATCAGGGGAAAGCAGCCCCAGCATTTT. The whole variable domain, filled in from reference TRBV19 and TRBJ1-5, reads DGGITQSPKYLFRKEGQNVTLSCEQNLNHDAMYWYRQDPGQGLRLIYYSQIVNDFQKGDIAEGYSVSREKKESFPLTVTSAQKNPTAFYLCASSIRGKQPQHFGDGTRLSIL.

This clonotype has only a few counts. The V and J genes are TRBV5-5 and TRBJ2-2, with D unresolved. CDR3 length equals 12 residues. Trimming stripped 3 bases from V and 7 bases from J, with 7 bases between. Germline V gene data show CDR1 as SGHKS and CDR2 as YYEKEE (reference sequence). The CDR3 nucleotides are TGTGCCAGCAGCTGGGATATCGGGGAGCTGTTTTTT. Its translation is CASSWDIGELFF.

This clonotype was observed many times. V and J are TRBV5-1 and TRBJ2-3, with D perhaps matching TRBD2 (5 bases). The germline gives CDR1 SGHRS, CDR2 YFSETQ. V was cut by 2 bases and J by 0 bases, with 7 bases left in between. This CDR3 is 14 amino acids long. CDR3 sequence: CASSLAASTDTQYF. The CDR3 DNA follows: TGCGCCAGCAGCTTAGCGGCTAGCACAGATACGCAGTATTTT.

This clonotype was seen repeatedly, ten times or more. The V call is TRBV20-1, the J call TRBJ2-3; 9 nucleotides agree with TRBD2. The CDR3 is 15 residues long. Germline-derived CDR1 and CDR2 are DFQATT and SNEGSKA (reference sequence). Trimming took 1 base from V and 2 from J; bases not matched to a gene: 4. The CDR3 sequence is CSARGAGGNTDTQYF. CDR3 nucleotides: TGCAGTGCTAGAGGGGCGGGAGGGAACACAGATACGCAGTATTTT.

This clonotype was seen ten or more times. The chain has TRBV12-3 or TRBV12-4 and TRBJ2-6, with 8 bases fitting TRBD1. J gave up 0 bases and V 4 bases, and 5 bases lay outside the gene matches. The CDR3 is made up of 17 amino acids. As DNA, the CDR3 is TGTGCCAGCAGTTCAGGACAGGGCCTCTCTGGGGCCAACGTCCTGACTTTC. Protein product: CASSSGQGLSGANVLTF.

In this sample, this clonotype turned up many times. V and J are TRBV7-9 and TRBJ2-1; D assignment may be TRBD1 or TRBD2 (5 bases each). The CDR3 is 17 amino acids. The germline CDR1 and CDR2 sequences are SEHNR and FQNEAQ (reference sequence). V was trimmed by 4 bases and J by 6 bases, leaving 22 bases between them. In nucleotides, the CDR3 is TGTGCCAGCAGCTCAAAGGCCGTTCCAAAGAGGGGCAATGAGCAGTTCTTC. Its protein product is CASSSKAVPKRGNEQFF. Based on the CDR3 plus reference TRBV7-9 and TRBJ2-1, the full variable domain is DTGVSQNPRHKITKRGQNVTFRCDPISEHNRLYWYRQTLGQGPEFLTYFQNEAQLEKSRLLSDRFSAERPKGSFSTLEIQRTEQGDSAMYLCASSSKAVPKRGNEQFFGPGTRLTVL.

Many counts were recorded for this clonotype. V gene TRBV19 combines with J gene TRBJ1-4; D is perhaps TRBD1 (6 bases). The germline V and J ends were trimmed by 9 bases and 8 bases, with 16 bases remaining between them. This CDR3 has 13 residues. Germline V gives CDR1 LNHDA, CDR2 SQIVND (reference sequence). CDR3 loop: CASNRVVEEKLFF. The CDR3 nucleotides read TGTGCCAGCAACAGGGTTGTGGAAGAAAAACTGTTTTTT. Based on the CDR3 plus reference TRBV19 and TRBJ1-4, the full variable domain is DGGITQSPKYLFRKEGQNVTLSCEQNLNHDAMYWYRQDPGQGLRLIYYSQIVNDFQKGDIAEGYSVSREKKESFPLTVTSAQKNPTAFYLCASNRVVEEKLFFGSGTQLSVL.

This clonotype was counted many times. This rearrangement joins TRBV7-2 to TRBJ2-5; TRBD2 matches at 11 bases. The CDR3 has 14 amino acids. The germline V gene has CDR1 SGHTA and CDR2 FQGNSA. The trim removed 5 bases at V and 5 bases at J, leaving 4 bases unmatched. The CDR3 coding sequence is TGTGCCAGCAGCACGGGACTAGCGGACGAGACCCAGTACTTC. Its protein is CASSTGLADETQYF.

This clonotype was counted ten times or more. The V and J genes are TRBV5-1 and TRBJ1-3, with D uncertain. Germline V lookup: CDR1 SGHRS, CDR2 YFSETQ. The CDR3 is made up of 13 amino acids. V was cut by 4 bases and J by 4 bases, with 9 bases left in between. CDR3 in DNA: TGCGCCAGCAGCGAGATGGGCGGAAACACCATATATTTT. Translating gives CASSEMGGNTIYF.

This clonotype came up many times. The rearrangement joins TRBV7-9 to TRBJ2-3; TRBD2 might be the D (6 bases). Trimming stripped 5 bases from V and 3 bases from J, with 12 bases between. Germline CDR1 SEHNR, CDR2 FQNEAQ (reference sequence). This CDR3 is built from 14 residues. Here the CDR3 reads CASSAGTSTDTQYF. CDR3 in DNA: TGTGCCAGCAGCGCCGGGACTTCGACAGATACGCAGTATTTT.

The chain links TRBV12-3 or TRBV12-4 to TRBJ2-7, with unresolved D. This CDR3 is 16 amino acids long. Trimming took off 6 bases at V and 5 bases at J, with 23 bases between the two ends. The CDR3 DNA reads as TGTGCCAGCAGGCCATGGTGGGTAGAAGAAGGGCACGAGCAGTACTTC. Translated: CASRPWWVEEGHEQYF.

This clonotype was seen many times. The chain employs TRBV19 and TRBJ1-5; D is undetermined. This CDR3 has 14 amino acids. Trimming removed 3 bases from V and 3 bases from J, with 9 bases in between. In germline, CDR1 is LNHDA, CDR2 SQIVND (reference sequence). DNA of the CDR3: TGTGCCAGTAGTATCCGGCAGTCCAATCAGCCCCAGCATTTT. This translates into CASSIRQSNQPQHF.

Ten or more counts support this clonotype. The gene calls are TRBV28 and TRBJ1-1; 7 positions agree with TRBD1. Germline V gene sequence: CDR1 MDHEN, CDR2 SYDVKM. Germline trimming cut 10 bases from V and 5 bases from J; bases unmatched to any gene: 7. This CDR3 has 12 amino acids. CDR3 residues: CATATGHTEAFF. CDR3 coding DNA: TGTGCCACTGCGACAGGGCATACTGAAGCTTTCTTT.

This sequence joins TRBV20-1 and TRBJ1-5, with D unclear. CDR3 length: 12 residues. Trimming took 4 bases from V and 4 from J, leaving 8 bases between them. Germline CDR1 is DFQATT and CDR2 is SNEGSKA (reference sequence). The CDR3: CSAIRRNQPQHF. CDR3 coding DNA: TGCAGTGCTATCCGTAGAAATCAGCCCCAGCATTTT.

This clonotype showed up just a few times. This sequence joins TRBV5-1 and TRBJ2-3; D uncertain. CDR3 length: 14 amino acids. Germline values: CDR1 SGHRS, CDR2 YFSETQ. The germline V and J ends were trimmed by 0 bases and 4 bases, with 9 bases remaining between them. In DNA form, the CDR3 reads TGCGCCAGCAGCTTGGACAGCCCTTCAGATACGCAGTATTTT. This translates into CASSLDSPSDTQYF.

Many counts were recorded for this clonotype. The chain joins TRBV12-3 or TRBV12-4 to TRBJ2-5, with 13 bases fitting TRBD2. Trimming cost V 6 bases and J 2 bases; bases outside gene matches: 6. This CDR3 region has 16 residues. The CDR3 DNA reads as TGTGCCAGCAGGCCCGAACTAGCGGGAGGGCAAGAGACCCAGTACTTC. It is translated as CASRPELAGGQETQYF.

This clonotype was found many times. The chain uses TRBV20-1 and TRBJ1-1; the match to TRBD1 covers 8 bases. The junction had 4 bases not matched to a gene; V was cut back by 6 bases and J by 1 base. This CDR3 contains 13 residues. Germline CDR1 reads DFQATT; CDR2 reads SNEGSKA (reference sequence). This CDR3 is CSASGTGNTEAFF. The CDR3, as DNA: TGCAGTGCATCCGGGACAGGGAACACTGAAGCTTTCTTT.

V and J are TRBV7-2 and TRBJ2-3, with D perhaps matching TRBD2 (5 bases). V was pared by 2 bases and J by 0 bases, with 9 bases between. Germline CDR1 and CDR2: SGHTA and FQGNSA. CDR3 length: 15 amino acids. The CDR3 loop reads CASSLTGTSTDTQYF. The CDR3 DNA reads as TGTGCCAGCAGCTTAACGGGAACTAGCACAGATACGCAGTATTTT. The full variable domain, with the rest looked up from reference TRBV7-2 and TRBJ2-3, is GAGVSQSPSNKVTEKGKDVELRCDPISGHTALYWYRQSLGQGLEFLIYFQGNSAPDKSGLPSDRFSAERTGGSVSTLTIQRTQQEDSAVYLCASSLTGTSTDTQYFGPGTRLTVL.

This clonotype was picked up many times. V and J are TRBV18 and TRBJ2-1; 11 nucleotides align to TRBD2. This CDR3 has 18 residues. V lost 3 bases to trimming and J lost 0 bases; unmatched junction nucleotides: 7. CDR1 and CDR2 from the germline V gene are KGHSH and LQKENI. CDR3 protein: CASSPRLAGPSSYNEQFF. Here the CDR3 DNA reads TGTGCCAGCTCACCTCGACTAGCGGGGCCGAGCTCCTACAATGAGCAGTTCTTC.

There are many counts of this clonotype. The chain recombines TRBV20-1 with TRBJ2-7; weak D call: TRBD1 (6 bases). With 6 bases removed from V and 3 bases from J, the gap between germline ends came to 15 bases. CDR1 and CDR2 from the germline V gene are DFQATT and SNEGSKA (reference sequence). There are 13 residues in the CDR3. CDR3 nucleotide sequence: TGCAGTGCCCACGGACAGATCAGCTACGAGCAGTACTTC. Its protein is CSAHGQISYEQYF.

This clonotype was observed many times. The chain couples TRBV2 to TRBJ2-5, with 10 bases that match TRBD2. The CDR3 is made up of 16 amino acids. Germline values: CDR1 SNHLY, CDR2 FYNNEI. V was pared by 6 bases and J by 5 bases, with 12 bases of the junction left unmatched. In DNA, the CDR3 is TGTGCCAGCAGAGTGAAAAGCGGGAGGGCCGGGGAGACCCAGTACTTC. Protein product: CASRVKSGRAGETQYF.

In DNA form, the CDR3 reads TGTGCCAGCAGTCCCGGTCCGGGGGGGCCCAAAAACATTCAGTACTTC. The encoded protein is CASSPGPGGPKNIQYF. This chain connects TRBV12-3 or TRBV12-4 to TRBJ2-4, with 8 bases fitting TRBD2. The CDR3 length is 16 residues. V shed 5 bases, J shed 2 bases, and the junction held 8 bases outside the gene matches.

This clonotype has a count of ten or more. The chain links TRBV7-9 to TRBJ2-7; TRBD1 is a possible D gene (5 bases). There are 14 residues in the CDR3. Germline V gene sequence: CDR1 SEHNR, CDR2 FQNEAQ (reference sequence). V dropped 2 bases and J dropped 7 bases, with 15 bases sitting between them. The CDR3 DNA follows: TGTGCCAGCAGCTTATTAGTAGGGGCCGGTGAGCAGTACTTC. It codes for CASSLLVGAGEQYF.

Ten or more counts support this clonotype. CDR3 amino acids: CAISGTFGETGELFF. CDR3 in DNA: TGTGCCATCAGTGGGACTTTCGGGGAAACCGGGGAGCTGTTTTTT. The chain carries TRBV10-3 and TRBJ2-2; TRBD2 is a possible D gene (5 bases). V lost 4 bases to trimming and J lost 5 bases, with 14 bases between them. The V gene's germline CDR1 is ENHRY and CDR2 SYGVKD. This CDR3 is 15 amino acids long.

The sample holds a few counts of this clonotype. A clone one base away is much larger, so this may be a read error. This chain joins TRBV15 and TRBJ1-3; D gene ambiguous. The CDR3 consists of 12 residues. V lost 3 bases, J lost 6 bases, and 6 bases lay in between. Germline values: CDR1 LNHNV, CDR2 YYDKDF (reference sequence). The CDR3 protein is CATSSQINTIYF. The CDR3 coding sequence is TGTGCCACCAGCAGTCAAATAAACACCATATATTTT.

Many counts were recorded for this clonotype. The chain uses TRBV20-1 and TRBJ2-1; 8 bases agree with TRBD2. Per the germline V gene, CDR1 is DFQATT and CDR2 is SNEGSKA (reference sequence). The CDR3 has 17 amino acids. Unmatched junction bases numbered 14, after V lost 6 bases and J lost 1 base. The CDR3 loop is CSAKDPTLAGSYNEQFF. CDR3 bases: TGCAGTGCCAAAGACCCTACCTTAGCGGGGTCCTACAATGAGCAGTTCTTC.

This clonotype was counted at least ten times. This chain connects TRBV29-1 to TRBJ2-2; no definite D call. CDR1 is SQVTM, CDR2 ANQGSEA, per germline. Trimming removed 6 bases from V and 5 bases from J, with 13 bases in between. The CDR3 loop spans 13 amino acids. The CDR3 here is CSVLDSVTGELFF. In nucleotides, the CDR3 is TGCAGCGTCCTCGACTCGGTAACCGGGGAGCTGTTTTTT.

This clonotype was observed at least ten times. The rearrangement links TRBV21-1 to TRBJ1-5; the table's TRBD1 call for D was not verified on the DNA. TRBV21-1 is a pseudogene. The CDR3 is made up of 16 amino acids. The CDR3 DNA is TGTGCCAGCCTAAAAGGACAGGGCCAAAGCAATCAGCCCCAGCATTTT. It specifies CASLKGQGQSNQPQHF.

This clonotype was seen many times. The chain has TRBV27 and TRBJ2-2, with 7 bases aligning to TRBD2. Germline V gives CDR1 MNHEY, CDR2 SMNVEV (reference sequence). CDR3 length: 14 amino acids. Unmatched junction bases numbered 11, after V lost 7 bases and J lost 9 bases. CDR3 sequence reads: CASTLVAGARELFF. In DNA form, the CDR3 reads TGTGCCAGCACCCTGGTGGCGGGAGCCAGGGAGCTGTTTTTT.

This clonotype was picked up many times. This sequence joins TRBV12-3 or TRBV12-4 and TRBJ2-1; TRBD1 aligns across 11 bases. The CDR3 loop spans 15 amino acids. V gave up 2 bases and J gave up 7 bases; unmatched junction bases: 4. The CDR3 reads CASSLRTGGLNEQFF. The CDR3 DNA reads as TGTGCCAGCAGTTTAAGGACAGGGGGCCTGAATGAGCAGTTCTTC.

This clonotype has a count of ten or more. The CDR3 nucleotides read TGTGCCAGCAGTTTAAACCAGAATAGCAATCAGCCCCAGCATTTT. Translation gives CASSLNQNSNQPQHF. The gene calls are TRBV27 and TRBJ1-5; D not certain. The CDR3 loop spans 15 amino acids. V was trimmed by 2 bases and J by 0 bases, leaving 8 bases between them. CDR1 is MNHEY and CDR2 is SMNVEV in the germline V gene (reference sequence).

This clonotype was counted many times. The chain joins TRBV5-1 to TRBJ2-1; TRBD1 agrees at 10 bases. Looked up from germline, CDR1 is SGHRS and CDR2 is YFSETQ. The CDR3 loop spans 13 amino acids. V was pared by 4 bases and J by 8 bases, with 3 bases of the junction left unmatched. The chain's CDR3 is CASSTGQGYEQFF. CDR3 in DNA: TGCGCCAGCAGCACGGGACAGGGGTATGAGCAGTTCTTC.